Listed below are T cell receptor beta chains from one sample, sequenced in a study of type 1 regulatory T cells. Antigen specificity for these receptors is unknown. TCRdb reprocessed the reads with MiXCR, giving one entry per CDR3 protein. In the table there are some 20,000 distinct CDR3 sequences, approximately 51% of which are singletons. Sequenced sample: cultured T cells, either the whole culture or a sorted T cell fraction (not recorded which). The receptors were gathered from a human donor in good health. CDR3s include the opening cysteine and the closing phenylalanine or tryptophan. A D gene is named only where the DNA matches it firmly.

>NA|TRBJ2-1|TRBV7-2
CASSSGGGEQFF
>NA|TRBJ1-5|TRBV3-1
CTSSQDGLSNQPQHF
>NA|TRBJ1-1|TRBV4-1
CASSQDLGLNTEAFF
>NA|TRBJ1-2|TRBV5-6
CASSLSVGGYTF
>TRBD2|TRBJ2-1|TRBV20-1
CSAISGGAVQEQFF
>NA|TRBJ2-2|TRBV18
CASSGDTGELFF
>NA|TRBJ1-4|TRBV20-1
CSARVGSINEKLFF
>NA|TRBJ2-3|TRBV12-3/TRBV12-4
CASLPADKDTQYF
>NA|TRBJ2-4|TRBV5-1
CASSFGENIQYF
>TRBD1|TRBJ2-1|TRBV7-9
CASSFQGANGGKQFF
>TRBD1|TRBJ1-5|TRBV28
CASSPSDRGKIQPQHF
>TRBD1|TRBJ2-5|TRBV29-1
CSVVGQGQQETQYF
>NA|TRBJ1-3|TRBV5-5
CASSLVGGRGNTIYF
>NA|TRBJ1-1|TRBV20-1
CSARDQGGVNTEAFF
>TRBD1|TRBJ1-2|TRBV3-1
CASSHWDSSYYGYTF
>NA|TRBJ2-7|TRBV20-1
CSASPPKQGTYEQYF
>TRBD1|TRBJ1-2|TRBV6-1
CASTRQGVYGYTF
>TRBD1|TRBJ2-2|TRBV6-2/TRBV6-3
CASRTLTGSGELFF
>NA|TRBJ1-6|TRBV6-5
CASRQGINSPLHF
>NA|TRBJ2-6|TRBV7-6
CASSPTIGGSGANVLTF
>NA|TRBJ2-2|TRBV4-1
CASSRGLRGTGELFF
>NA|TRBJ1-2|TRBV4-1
CASSQTTRQAYGYTF
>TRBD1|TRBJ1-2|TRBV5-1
CASSLAGTGGHGYTF
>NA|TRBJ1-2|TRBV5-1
CASSLTGYGYTF
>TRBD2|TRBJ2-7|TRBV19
CASSVGLAGGYEQYF
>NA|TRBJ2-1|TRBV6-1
CASGPGAGNTEQFF
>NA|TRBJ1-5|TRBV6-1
CASSEALSSYNQPQHF
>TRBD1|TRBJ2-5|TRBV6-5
CASQPWGTGIETQYF
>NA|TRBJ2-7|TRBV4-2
CASSQVADLSYEQYF
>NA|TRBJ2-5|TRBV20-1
CSAREGTETQYF
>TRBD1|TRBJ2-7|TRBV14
CASSPRQGRYYEQYF
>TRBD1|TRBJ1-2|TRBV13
CASSLGTGSLHYGYTF
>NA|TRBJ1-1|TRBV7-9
CASSYRDVYTEAFF
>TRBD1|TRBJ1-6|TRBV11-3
CASSPIGTVDSPLHF
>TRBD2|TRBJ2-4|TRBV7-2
CASGLGGSSGGVQYF
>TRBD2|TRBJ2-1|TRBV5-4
CASSPPELAGRPEQLF
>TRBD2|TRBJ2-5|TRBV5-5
CASSQTSVETQYF
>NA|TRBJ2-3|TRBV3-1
CASSQDFMYTQYF
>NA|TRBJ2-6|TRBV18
CASSPQGPGSSGANVLTF
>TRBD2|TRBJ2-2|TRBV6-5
CASSYSGTSGGGPNTGELFF
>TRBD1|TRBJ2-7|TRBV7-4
CASSLGTGPQQYF
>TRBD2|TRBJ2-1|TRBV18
CASSPQGASGANEQFF
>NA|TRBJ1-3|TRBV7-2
CASSFNRRNTIYF
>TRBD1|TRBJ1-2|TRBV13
CASSLGGGGRGYTF
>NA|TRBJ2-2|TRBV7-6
CASSLWAVGLVQGELIF
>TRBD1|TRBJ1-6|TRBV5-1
CASSPDRVNSPLHF
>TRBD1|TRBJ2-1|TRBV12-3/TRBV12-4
CASSPPQGAAYNEQFF
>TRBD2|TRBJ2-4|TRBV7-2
CASSWPGTSGGEGNIQYF